A single sample is the source of the 17 T cell receptor beta chains below, sequenced in a study of Ad26.COV2.S vaccination and SARS-CoV-2 variants. Using immunoSEQ multiplex PCR, the repertoire was profiled, and TCRdb retains in-frame clones only, with some absent. The table shows some 290,000 clones, with about 85% occurring only once. Treatment noted: some 20 received Ad26.COV2.S at low or high dose, single or two shots; 5 received placebo; per-sample allocation not given. Day 63 after the first vaccine or placebo injection was the time point for sampling. The source was peripheral blood, collected in a trial of Ad26.COV2.S vaccine versus placebo. Every receptor here comes from a person aged 18-65 years who received the Ad26.COV2.S COVID-19 vaccine or a placebo.

The gene calls are TRBV28 and TRBJ1-2, with 7 bases lining up with TRBD1. Germline-derived CDR1 and CDR2 are MDHEN and SYDVKM. The CDR3 sequence is 16 residues long. The ends lost 6 bases at V and 1 base at J; junction bases unmatched: 11. As DNA, the CDR3 is TGTGCCAGCAGCTTAGGGGGCGCGAGGGATAACTATGGCTACACCTTC. Translated: CASSLGGARDNYGYTF.

The sample holds one count of this clone. V and J are TRBV12-3 or TRBV12-4 and TRBJ1-3; 10 bases line up with TRBD1. With 6 bases clipped from V and 8 bases from J, the junction kept 4 bases outside the gene matches. The CDR3 sequence is 13 residues long. The CDR3 spells CASRRTGGDTIYF. The CDR3 DNA reads as TGTGCCAGCAGACGGACAGGGGGGGACACCATATATTTT.

The chain recombines TRBV25-1 with TRBJ2-7, with D hard to call. CDR1 and CDR2 (germline): MGHDK, SYGVNS. CDR3 length: 13 residues. Trimming left V 3 bases short and J 3 bases short, with 9 bases between. The DNA for the CDR3 is TGTGCCAGCAGTGATGGGGAACTCTACGAGCAGTACTTC. Amino acid sequence: CASSDGELYEQYF.

The chain links TRBV29-1 to TRBJ1-6; 7 nucleotides agree with TRBD1. Germline V gives CDR1 SQVTM, CDR2 ANQGSEA. The junction had 5 bases not matched to a gene; V was cut back by 6 bases and J by 6 bases. This CDR3 has 13 residues. CDR3 amino acids: CSVGQDINSPLHF. CDR3 in DNA: TGCAGCGTAGGACAGGACATTAATTCACCCCTCCACTTT.

The chain couples TRBV10-2 to TRBJ2-2, with TRBD1 identical over 8 bases. CDR1 and CDR2 from the germline V gene are WSHSY and SAAADI. The CDR3 consists of 15 residues. After removal of 8 bases from V and 1 base from J, the junction contained 6 bases not matched to a gene. CDR3 in DNA: TGCGCCAGCCAATCCGGGACAGGGAACACCGGGGAGCTGTTTTTT. Translation: CASQSGTGNTGELFF.

This sequence joins TRBV2 and TRBJ2-5; the match to TRBD2 covers 9 bases. Trimming removed 6 bases from V and 5 bases from J; junction bases left unmatched: 16. CDR1 and CDR2 from the germline V gene are SNHLY and FYNNEI. The CDR3 is 17 amino acids. CDR3 loop: CASSTPSGAGVRETQYF. DNA for the CDR3: TGTGCCAGCAGCACTCCTAGCGGGGCTGGAGTCAGGGAGACCCAGTACTTC.

This rearrangement joins TRBV2 to TRBJ2-5, with 11 bases matching TRBD2. This CDR3 is 16 amino acids long. V trimming: 4 bases; J trimming: 4 bases; junction bases outside the gene matches: 8. Germline CDR1 is SNHLY and CDR2 is FYNNEI. The CDR3 here is CASSGGLAAGGETQYF. CDR3 sequence (DNA): TGTGCCAGCAGTGGGGGACTAGCGGCAGGGGGAGAGACCCAGTACTTC. Using reference TRBV2 and TRBJ2-5 for the parts outside the CDR3, the full variable domain is EPEVTQTPSHQVTQMGQEVILRCVPISNHLYFYWYRQILGQKVEFLVSFYNNEISEKSEIFDDQFSVERPDGSNFTLKIRSTKLEDSAMYFCASSGGLAAGGETQYFGPGTRLLVL.

The rearrangement joins TRBV7-2 to TRBJ1-6; 8 bases match TRBD1. Trimming removed 2 bases from V and 11 bases from J; junction bases left unmatched: 8. Germline V CDR1 and CDR2: SGHTA, FQGNSA. This CDR3 has 15 amino acids. CDR3 sequence (DNA): TGTGCCAGCAGCTTAAACGCAGGGGGCTTTACACCCCTCCACTTT. Amino acids: CASSLNAGGFTPLHF.

V gene TRBV6-5 combines with J gene TRBJ2-1, with 9 bases identical to TRBD1. The CDR3 extends over 15 amino acids. Germline V gene data show CDR1 as MNHEY and CDR2 as SVGAGI. J lost 9 bases, V lost 6 bases, and 12 bases had no gene match. CDR3 residues: CASSRGTGWGTEQFF. CDR3 in DNA: TGTGCCAGCAGCCGTGGGACAGGGTGGGGCACTGAGCAGTTCTTC.

This chain connects TRBV2 to TRBJ2-7; 14 bases are shared with TRBD2. The CDR3 has 17 amino acids. The V gene's germline CDR1 is SNHLY and CDR2 FYNNEI. V was clipped by 6 bases and J by 0 bases; unmatched bases: 7. As DNA, the CDR3 is TGTGCCAGCAGGTACGGACTAGCGGGGGGCCGCTCCTACGAGCAGTACTTC. Its translation: CASRYGLAGGRSYEQYF.

The V gene is TRBV6-5, the J gene TRBJ1-2; D perhaps matches TRBD1 (6 bases). The germline V and J ends were trimmed by 6 bases and 2 bases, with 13 bases remaining between them. The germline gives CDR1 MNHEY, CDR2 SVGAGI. The CDR3 covers 14 residues. The CDR3 nucleotides read TGTGCCAGCAGCCTCAGGGGCGGCAACTATGGCTACACCTTC. Its protein product is CASSLRGGNYGYTF.

This chain links TRBV6-2 or TRBV6-3 with TRBJ2-7, with no clear D. The CDR3 spans 13 residues. V was cut by 5 bases and J by 2 bases, with 10 bases left in between. CDR1 is MNHEY and CDR2 is SVGEGT in the germline V gene. The DNA of the CDR3 is TGTGCCAGCAGTGACCGGGCTCCCTACGAGCAGTACTTC. Translating it yields CASSDRAPYEQYF.

Only one count was recorded for this clone. The chain combines TRBV4-1 with TRBJ2-5, with D unresolved. V lost 0 bases and J lost 5, with 13 bases in between. Germline V lookup: CDR1 MGHRA, CDR2 YSYEKL. This CDR3 region has 15 residues. CDR3 sequence: CASSQDVTFGETQYF. The CDR3 nucleotides are TGCGCCAGCAGCCAAGATGTAACTTTTGGGGAGACCCAGTACTTC.

In its sample, this clone was seen once. The chain has TRBV13 and TRBJ1-2; D might be TRBD1 (5 bases). Germline CDR1 and CDR2: PRHDT and FYEKMQ (reference sequence). The CDR3 totals 15 residues. Trimming took off 1 base at V and 3 bases at J, with 12 bases between the two ends. The CDR3 DNA follows: TGTGCCAGCAGCTTAGTTCTGGGCAGGGACTATGGCTACACCTTC. Amino acid sequence: CASSLVLGRDYGYTF.

The rearrangement uses TRBV7-9 and TRBJ2-3; tentative D call: TRBD2 (5 bases). Trimming removed 5 bases from V and 5 bases from J, with 8 bases in between. The CDR3 length is 12 residues. Germline values: CDR1 SEHNR, CDR2 FQNEAQ (reference sequence). The CDR3 loop is CASSEEGDTQYF. The DNA for the CDR3 is TGTGCCAGCAGCGAAGAGGGAGATACGCAGTATTTT.

The V and J genes are TRBV28 and TRBJ1-3, with D maybe TRBD1 (6 bases). This CDR3 spans 16 amino acids. The germline V gene has CDR1 MDHEN and CDR2 SYDVKM. V shed 6 bases and J shed 4 bases, with 19 bases lying between them. In DNA form, the CDR3 reads TGTGCCAGCAGCCTACCCAATACAGGGTCCGGAAACACCATATATTTT. This codes for CASSLPNTGSGNTIYF.

This rearrangement joins TRBV3-1 (or the pseudogene TRBV3-2) to TRBJ2-1; D remains ambiguous. This CDR3 has 16 residues. The germline gives CDR1 LGHDT, CDR2 YNNKEL (reference sequence). V gave up 5 bases and J gave up 0 bases, with 14 bases separating them. This CDR3 reads CASSYELRSSYNEQFF. DNA for the CDR3: TGTGCCAGCAGCTATGAGCTCAGGAGCTCCTACAATGAGCAGTTCTTC.